The 9 T cell receptor beta chains below all came from one sample that was sequenced in a study of molecular identifiers for immune sequencing clone quantification. Each CDR3 protein is one row after TCRdb ran MiXCR on the PCR reads. The table lists almost 20,000 distinct CDR3 sequences, 20% to 25% of them singletons. Sample: naive CD8+ T cells from blood, with Jurkat cell RNA spiked in. The subset: FACS-sorted CD8+CD4-CCR7+CD45RA+ naive T cells. These receptors came from a human donor in good health. Some libraries in this study had Jurkat cell RNA spiked in.

The rearrangement joins TRBV7-8 to TRBJ2-5, with TRBD2 matching over 12 bases. Germline loops: CDR1 SGHVS, CDR2 FQNEAQ. The CDR3 extends over 16 amino acids. Trimming at V came to 1 base and at J to 5 bases, leaving 5 bases not matched to a gene. CDR3 nucleotides: TGTGCCAGCAGCTTAGGCCTAGCGGGAGGGCGCGAGACCCAGTACTTC. Its translation: CASSLGLAGGRETQYF.

About this clonotype itself: A much larger clone is a single base away; this may be a read error. Without the conserved terminal phenylalanine or tryptophan, this CDR3 likely stems from a read error. The gene calls are TRBV5-5 and TRBJ2-7; 9 nucleotides agree with TRBD1. The CDR3 has 14 residues. Trimming at V came to 4 bases and at J to 2 bases, leaving 4 bases not matched to a gene. Germline CDR1 SGHKS, CDR2 YYEKEE (reference sequence). In DNA, the CDR3 is TGTGCCAGCAGCACGGGACAGGGCCCCTACGAGCAGTACCTC. Residues: CASSTGQGPYEQYL.

This clonotype came up many times. The CDR3 nucleotides are TGTGCCAGCAGCTTACCGGGGGTCAATCAGCCCCAGCATTTT. This codes for CASSLPGVNQPQHF. V usage is TRBV7-9 and J usage is TRBJ1-5, with a tentative D call TRBD1 (5 bases). This CDR3 contains 14 residues. CDR1 is SEHNR, CDR2 FQNEAQ, per germline (reference sequence). V was shortened by 2 bases and J by 3 bases, with 8 bases between the two germline ends.

This clonotype was detected ten times or more. This sequence joins TRBV6-5 and TRBJ1-5, with D possibly TRBD1 on 6 matching bases. Germline V gives CDR1 MNHEY, CDR2 SVGAGI. The CDR3 contains 16 residues. V was trimmed by 5 bases and J by 5 bases, leaving 19 bases between them. CDR3 sequence reads: CASSPMGGRGDQPQHF. The CDR3 nucleotides are TGTGCCAGCAGTCCGATGGGGGGCAGGGGAGATCAGCCCCAGCATTTT.

This clonotype was recorded many times. The rearrangement joins TRBV7-9 to TRBJ2-7; D is possibly TRBD1 or TRBD2 (5 bases each). Trimming left V 4 bases short and J 6 bases short, with 7 bases between. Germline CDR1 and CDR2: SEHNR and FQNEAQ (reference sequence). The CDR3 loop spans 11 amino acids. The CDR3 nucleotides are TGTGCCAGCAGCTCAGGGACCGAGCAGTACTTC. This encodes CASSSGTEQYF.

This clonotype occurred once. This sequence joins TRBV2 and TRBJ2-5; weak D call: TRBD1 (6 bases). Germline V lookup: CDR1 SNHLY, CDR2 FYNNEI. V lost 8 bases to trimming and J lost 2 bases, with 15 bases between them. The CDR3 is 14 amino acids. The CDR3 loop is CASVWTEEQETQYF. The CDR3 nucleotides are TGTGCCAGCGTATGGACAGAAGAGCAAGAGACCCAGTACTTC. Together with reference TRBV2 and TRBJ2-5, the CDR3 gives the full variable domain: EPEVTQTPSHQVTQMGQEVILRCVPISNHLYFYWYRQILGQKVEFLVSFYNNEISEKSEIFDDQFSVERPDGSNFTLKIRSTKLEDSAMYFCASVWTEEQETQYFGPGTRLLVL.

This chain joins TRBV18 and TRBJ1-3; no firm D call. Germline V gene sequence: CDR1 KGHSH, CDR2 LQKENI. The CDR3 loop spans 14 amino acids. Trimming cost V 2 bases and J 0 bases, with 5 bases left between them. The CDR3 region is CASSPTSSGNTIYF. DNA for the CDR3: TGTGCCAGCTCACCAACAAGCTCTGGAAACACCATATATTTT.

With regard to this clonotype: A much larger clonotype is one base distant, so this may be a read error. The rearrangement uses TRBV12-3 or TRBV12-4 and TRBJ2-3; D gene ambiguous. The CDR3 is 14 residues long. The CDR3 here is CASSLGRFTDAQYF. CDR3 nucleotides: TGTGCCAGCAGTTTAGGGCGGTTCACAGATGCGCAGTATTTT.

Ten or more counts support this clonotype. The CDR3 nucleotides are TGTGCCAGCAGCTACCTTACGGGCACCGGGGAGCTGTTTTTT. This codes for CASSYLTGTGELFF. This chain links TRBV12-3 or TRBV12-4 with TRBJ2-2; D not resolved. There are 14 residues in the CDR3. Trimming removed 6 bases at V and 4 bases at J, with 12 bases between.